Each of the 4 T cell receptor beta chains below was sequenced from the same sample in a study of shared clonotypes between healthy human individuals. Measured with immunoSEQ multiplex PCR; TCRdb has only the in-frame clones, and not every one. The sample yields around 1.4 million clones, approximately 98.5% seen once. The sample taken for sequencing was naive CD4+ T cells sorted from blood. The subset denotes: CD45RA+ positively selected. These TCRs come from a young man in good health.

The chain carries TRBV2 and TRBJ2-2, with no clear D. Germline loops: CDR1 SNHLY, CDR2 FYNNEI. V dropped 7 bases and J dropped 5 bases, with 14 bases sitting between them. The CDR3 contains 14 residues. CDR3 DNA: TGTGCCAGCATGCGGCAGGTTGGGACCGGGGAGCTGTTTTTT. It yields the protein CASMRQVGTGELFF.

The rearrangement joins TRBV30 to TRBJ1-2; D is possibly TRBD1 (5 bases). Trimming pared 7 bases from V and 2 bases from J, leaving 8 bases between. Germline values: CDR1 GTSNPN, CDR2 SVGIG (reference sequence). The length of the CDR3 is 11 residues. DNA of the CDR3: TGTGCCTTCGGGGGGAACTATGGCTACACCTTC. It specifies CAFGGNYGYTF.

The rearrangement uses TRBV7-2 and TRBJ2-5; 9 bases agree with TRBD2. The J segment lost 6 bases and the V segment lost 5 bases, leaving 16 bases of the junction unmatched. The CDR3 length is 17 residues. The germline V gene encodes CDR1 SGHTA and CDR2 FQGNSA. The CDR3 loop reads CASSPPSGRPGGQTQYF. Here the CDR3 DNA reads TGTGCCAGCAGCCCACCCAGCGGGAGGCCGGGGGGACAGACCCAGTACTTC.

The rearrangement links TRBV5-5 to TRBJ1-3; D is undetermined. Germline V gene lookup returns CDR1 SGHKS and CDR2 YYEKEE (reference sequence). CDR3 length: 16 amino acids. Trimming pared 0 bases from V and 4 bases from J, leaving 14 bases between. The CDR3 DNA is TGTGCCAGCAGCTTGGGGCCCCTCGCGCCCGGAAACACCATATATTTT. Residues: CASSLGPLAPGNTIYF.